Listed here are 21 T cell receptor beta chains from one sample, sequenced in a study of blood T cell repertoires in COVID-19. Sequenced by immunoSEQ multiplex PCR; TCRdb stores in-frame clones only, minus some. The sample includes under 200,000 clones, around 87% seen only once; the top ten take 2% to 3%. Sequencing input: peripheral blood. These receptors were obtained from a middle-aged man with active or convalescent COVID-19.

CDR3 loop: CASSLRAGRNSPLHF. The CDR3 region has the DNA TGTGCCAGCAGCTTGAGGGCAGGGAGGAATTCACCCCTCCACTTT. This sequence joins TRBV5-4 and TRBJ1-6, with a weak D call TRBD1 (5 bases). The length of the CDR3 is 15 residues. Germline V gene data show CDR1 as SGHNT and CDR2 as YYREEE (reference sequence). V gave up 1 base and J gave up 7 bases, with 12 bases separating them.

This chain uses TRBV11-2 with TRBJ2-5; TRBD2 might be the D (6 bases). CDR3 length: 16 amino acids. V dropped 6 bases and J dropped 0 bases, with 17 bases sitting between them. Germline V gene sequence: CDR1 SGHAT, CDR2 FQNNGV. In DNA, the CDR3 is TGTGCCAGCAGGCCTACCGGCGGGGCTTACCAAGAGACCCAGTACTTC. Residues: CASRPTGGAYQETQYF.

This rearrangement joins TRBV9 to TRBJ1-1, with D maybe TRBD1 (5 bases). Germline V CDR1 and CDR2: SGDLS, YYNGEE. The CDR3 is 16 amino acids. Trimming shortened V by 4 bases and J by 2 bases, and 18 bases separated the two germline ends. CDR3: CASSPRAGGVNTEAFF. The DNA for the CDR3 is TGTGCCAGCAGCCCACGTGCGGGGGGGGTTAACACTGAAGCTTTCTTT.

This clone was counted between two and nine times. The CDR3 spells CASSELPPQRVELFF. The CDR3 nucleotides are TGTGCCAGCAGCGAGTTACCCCCCCAACGGGTGGAGCTGTTTTTT. This sequence joins TRBV6-4 and TRBJ2-2; D is uncertain. Germline CDR1 MRHNA, CDR2 SNTAGT. The V and J ends lost 6 bases and 10 bases respectively, with 21 bases between them. The CDR3 length is 15 residues.

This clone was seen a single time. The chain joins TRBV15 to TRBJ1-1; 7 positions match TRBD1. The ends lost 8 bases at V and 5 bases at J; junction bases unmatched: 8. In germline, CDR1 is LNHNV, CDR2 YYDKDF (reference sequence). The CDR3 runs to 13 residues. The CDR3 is CATQDRLRTEAFF. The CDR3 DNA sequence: TGTGCCACCCAGGACAGGCTGAGGACTGAAGCTTTCTTT.

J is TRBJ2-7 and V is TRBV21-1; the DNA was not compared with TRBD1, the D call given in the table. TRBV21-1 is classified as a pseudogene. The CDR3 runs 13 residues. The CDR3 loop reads CASRWDRIYEQYF. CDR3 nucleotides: TGTGCCAGCAGATGGGACAGGATCTACGAGCAGTACTTC.

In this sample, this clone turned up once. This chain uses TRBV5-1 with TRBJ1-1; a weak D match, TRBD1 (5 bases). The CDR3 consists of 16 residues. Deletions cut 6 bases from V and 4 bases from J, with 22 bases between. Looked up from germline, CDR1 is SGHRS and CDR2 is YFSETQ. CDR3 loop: CASTLGYRSGSTEAFF. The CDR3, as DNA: TGCGCCAGCACCTTAGGTTATCGGTCAGGGTCCACTGAAGCTTTCTTT.

The CDR3 sequence: CATQERQSYEQYF. For the CDR3, the DNA is TGTGCCACCCAAGAGAGACAGTCCTACGAGCAGTACTTC. J is TRBJ2-7 and V is TRBV10-3, with D perhaps matching TRBD1 (5 bases). CDR1 is ENHRY, CDR2 SYGVKD, per germline. Trimming stripped 10 bases from V and 1 base from J, with 14 bases between. CDR3 length: 13 residues.

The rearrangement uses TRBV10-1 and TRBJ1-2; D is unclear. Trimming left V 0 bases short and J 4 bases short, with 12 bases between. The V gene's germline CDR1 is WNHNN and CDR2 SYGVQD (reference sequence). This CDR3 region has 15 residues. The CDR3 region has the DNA TGCGCCAGCAGTGAGTCTGCAGGAAACACCTATGGCTACACCTTC. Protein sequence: CASSESAGNTYGYTF.

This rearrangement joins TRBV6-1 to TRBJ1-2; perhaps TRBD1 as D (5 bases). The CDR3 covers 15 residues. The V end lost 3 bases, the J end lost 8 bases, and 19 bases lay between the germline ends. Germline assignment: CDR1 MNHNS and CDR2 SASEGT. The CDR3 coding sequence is TGTGCCAGCAGTGATGGGACTCACTTTGCTGGGGGCTACACCTTC. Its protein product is CASSDGTHFAGGYTF.

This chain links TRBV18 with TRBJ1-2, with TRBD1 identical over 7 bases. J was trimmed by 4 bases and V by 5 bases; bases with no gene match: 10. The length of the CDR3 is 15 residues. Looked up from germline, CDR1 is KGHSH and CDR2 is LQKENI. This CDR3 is CASSAGTDMAYGYTF. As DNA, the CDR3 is TGTGCCAGCTCAGCCGGGACAGATATGGCCTATGGCTACACCTTC. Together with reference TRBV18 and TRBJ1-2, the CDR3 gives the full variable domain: NAGVMQNPRHLVRRRGQEARLRCSPMKGHSHVYWYRQLPEEGLKFMVYLQKENIIDESGMPKERFSAEFPKEGPSILRIQQVVRGDSAAYFCASSAGTDMAYGYTFGSGTRLTVV.

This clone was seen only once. In DNA form, the CDR3 reads TGTGCCAGCAGCCGCGACAGGGGCGACAATGAGCAGTTCTTC. Protein product: CASSRDRGDNEQFF. This chain links TRBV7-2 with TRBJ2-1, with 8 bases lining up with TRBD1. The ends lost 5 bases at V and 5 bases at J; junction bases unmatched: 5. CDR3 size: 14 residues. Germline assignment: CDR1 SGHTA and CDR2 FQGNSA.

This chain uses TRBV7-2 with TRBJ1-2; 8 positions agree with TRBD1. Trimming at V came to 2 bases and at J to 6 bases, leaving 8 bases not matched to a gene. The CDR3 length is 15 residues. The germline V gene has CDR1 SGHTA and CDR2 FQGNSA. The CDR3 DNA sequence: TGTGCCAGCAGCTTACAACCACAGGGGGGTGATGGCTACACCTTC. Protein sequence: CASSLQPQGGDGYTF.

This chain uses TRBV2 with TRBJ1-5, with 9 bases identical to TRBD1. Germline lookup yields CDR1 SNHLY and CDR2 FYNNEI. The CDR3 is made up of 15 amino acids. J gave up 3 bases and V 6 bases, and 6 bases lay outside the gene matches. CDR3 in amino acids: CASRTGQGNNQPQHF. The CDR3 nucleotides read TGTGCCAGCAGGACGGGACAGGGCAACAATCAGCCCCAGCATTTT. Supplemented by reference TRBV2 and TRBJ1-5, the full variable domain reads EPEVTQTPSHQVTQMGQEVILRCVPISNHLYFYWYRQILGQKVEFLVSFYNNEISEKSEIFDDQFSVERPDGSNFTLKIRSTKLEDSAMYFCASRTGQGNNQPQHFGDGTRLSIL.

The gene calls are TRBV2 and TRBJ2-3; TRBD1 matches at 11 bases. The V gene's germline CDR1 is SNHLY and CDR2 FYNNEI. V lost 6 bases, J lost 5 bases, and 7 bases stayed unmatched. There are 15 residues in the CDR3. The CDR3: CASRSDRGPGDTQYF. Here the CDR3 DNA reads TGTGCCAGCAGGTCGGACAGGGGGCCCGGAGATACGCAGTATTTT. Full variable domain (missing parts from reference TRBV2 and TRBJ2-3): EPEVTQTPSHQVTQMGQEVILRCVPISNHLYFYWYRQILGQKVEFLVSFYNNEISEKSEIFDDQFSVERPDGSNFTLKIRSTKLEDSAMYFCASRSDRGPGDTQYFGPGTRLTVL.

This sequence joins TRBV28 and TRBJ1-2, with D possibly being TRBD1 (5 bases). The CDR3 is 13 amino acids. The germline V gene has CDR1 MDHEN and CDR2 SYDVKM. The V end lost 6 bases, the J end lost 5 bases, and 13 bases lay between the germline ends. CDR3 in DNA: TGTGCCAGCAGGACAGCCGCTAGGTATGGCTACACCTTC. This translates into CASRTAARYGYTF.

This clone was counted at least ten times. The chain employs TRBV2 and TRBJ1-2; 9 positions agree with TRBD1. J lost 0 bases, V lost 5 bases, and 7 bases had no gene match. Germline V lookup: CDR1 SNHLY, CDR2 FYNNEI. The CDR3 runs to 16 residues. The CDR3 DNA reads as TGTGCCAGCAGTAACCGGGACAGGGACCCTAACTATGGCTACACCTTC. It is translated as CASSNRDRDPNYGYTF.

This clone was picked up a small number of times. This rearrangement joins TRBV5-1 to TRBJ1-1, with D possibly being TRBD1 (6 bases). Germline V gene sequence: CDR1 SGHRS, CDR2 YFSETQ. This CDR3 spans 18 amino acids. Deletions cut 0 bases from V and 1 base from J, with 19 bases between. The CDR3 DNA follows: TGCGCCAGCAGCTTGGAACAGGGCCACAGACTAACGAACACTGAAGCTTTCTTT. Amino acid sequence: CASSLEQGHRLTNTEAFF.

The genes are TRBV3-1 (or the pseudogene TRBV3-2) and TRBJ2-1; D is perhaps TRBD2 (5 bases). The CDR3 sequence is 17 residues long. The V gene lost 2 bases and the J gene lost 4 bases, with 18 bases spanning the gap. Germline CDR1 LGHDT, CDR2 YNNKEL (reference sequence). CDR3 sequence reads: CASSQQELVSSYNEQFF. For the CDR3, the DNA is TGTGCCAGCAGCCAACAAGAACTAGTTTCTTCGTACAATGAGCAGTTCTTC.

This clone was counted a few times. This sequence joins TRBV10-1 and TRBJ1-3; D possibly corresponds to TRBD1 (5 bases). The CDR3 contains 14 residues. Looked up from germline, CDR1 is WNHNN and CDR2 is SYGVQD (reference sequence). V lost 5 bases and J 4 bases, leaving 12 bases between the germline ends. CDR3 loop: CASSPGSYGNTIYF. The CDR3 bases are TGCGCCAGCAGTCCAGGGTCGTACGGAAACACCATATATTTT.

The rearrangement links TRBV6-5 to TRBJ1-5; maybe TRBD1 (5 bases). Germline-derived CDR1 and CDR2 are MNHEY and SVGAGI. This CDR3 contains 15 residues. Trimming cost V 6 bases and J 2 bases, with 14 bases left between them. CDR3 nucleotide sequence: TGTGCCAGCAGGGGGGGGATGAGGGGCAATCAGCCCCAGCATTTT. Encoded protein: CASRGGMRGNQPQHF.